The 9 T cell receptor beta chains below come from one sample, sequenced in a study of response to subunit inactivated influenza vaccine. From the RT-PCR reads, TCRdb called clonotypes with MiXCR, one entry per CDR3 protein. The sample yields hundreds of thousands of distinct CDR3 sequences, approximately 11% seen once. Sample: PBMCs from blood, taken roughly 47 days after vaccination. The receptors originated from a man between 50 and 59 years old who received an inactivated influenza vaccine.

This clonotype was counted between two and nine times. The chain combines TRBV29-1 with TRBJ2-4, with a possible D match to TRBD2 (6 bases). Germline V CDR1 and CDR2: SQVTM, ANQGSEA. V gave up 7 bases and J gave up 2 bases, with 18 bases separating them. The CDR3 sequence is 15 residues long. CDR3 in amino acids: CSGRIPGETKNIQYF. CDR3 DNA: TGCAGCGGCCGAATTCCGGGGGAAACCAAAAACATTCAGTACTTC.

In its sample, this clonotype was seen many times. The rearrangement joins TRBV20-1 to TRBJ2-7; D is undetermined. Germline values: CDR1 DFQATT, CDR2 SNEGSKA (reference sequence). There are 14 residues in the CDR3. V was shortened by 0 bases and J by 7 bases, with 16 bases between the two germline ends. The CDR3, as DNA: TGCAGTGCTAGAGACCCCAACTATCTACGGGAGCAGTACTTC. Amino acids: CSARDPNYLREQYF.

This CDR3 reads CASSPVAGTYGYTF. For the CDR3, the DNA is TGTGCCAGCTCCCCCGTGGCCGGGACTTATGGCTACACCTTC. V is TRBV11-1 and J is TRBJ1-2, with a weak D call TRBD1 (5 bases). The ends were cut back, 8 bases at V and 5 bases at J, with 18 bases in the middle. The CDR3 spans 14 residues. Germline values: CDR1 SGHAT, CDR2 FQDESV (reference sequence).

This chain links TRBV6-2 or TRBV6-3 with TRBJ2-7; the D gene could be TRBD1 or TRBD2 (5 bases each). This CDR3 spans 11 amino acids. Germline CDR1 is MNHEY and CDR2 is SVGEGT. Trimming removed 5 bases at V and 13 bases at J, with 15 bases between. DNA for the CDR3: TGTGCCAGCAGTCACGGGACCAGTGGTTACTTC. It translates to CASSHGTSGYF.

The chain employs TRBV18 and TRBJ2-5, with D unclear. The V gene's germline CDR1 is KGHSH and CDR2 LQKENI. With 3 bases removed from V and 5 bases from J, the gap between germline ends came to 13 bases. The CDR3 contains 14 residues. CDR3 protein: CASSPLQQKETQYF. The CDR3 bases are TGTGCCAGCTCACCGCTCCAACAGAAGGAGACCCAGTACTTC.

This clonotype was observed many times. As DNA, the CDR3 is TGCAGTGCTAGAGATGTGGCGGGAGGGGGGTACAATGAGCAGTTCTTC. Translated, it gives CSARDVAGGGYNEQFF. The rearrangement uses TRBV20-1 and TRBJ2-1; 9 bases are shared with TRBD2. Trimming cost V 0 bases and J 4 bases; bases outside gene matches: 7. CDR3 size: 16 residues. Germline CDR1 and CDR2: DFQATT and SNEGSKA (reference sequence).

The CDR3 DNA follows: TGTGCCACCAGCAGCGGTAGGGCTGGCCGCAGCACAGATACGCAGTATTTT. Its protein is CATSSGRAGRSTDTQYF. The rearrangement joins TRBV15 to TRBJ2-3, with D unclear. This CDR3 spans 17 amino acids. Germline V gene lookup returns CDR1 LNHNV and CDR2 YYDKDF (reference sequence). The V gene lost 3 bases and the J gene lost 0 bases, with 16 bases spanning the gap.

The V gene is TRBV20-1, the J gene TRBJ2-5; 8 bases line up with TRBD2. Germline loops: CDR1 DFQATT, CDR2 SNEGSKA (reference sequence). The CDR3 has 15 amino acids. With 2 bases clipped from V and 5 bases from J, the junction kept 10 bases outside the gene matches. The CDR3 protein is CSARPNSGVGETQYF. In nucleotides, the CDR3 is TGCAGTGCTAGACCGAATAGCGGGGTCGGGGAGACCCAGTACTTC.

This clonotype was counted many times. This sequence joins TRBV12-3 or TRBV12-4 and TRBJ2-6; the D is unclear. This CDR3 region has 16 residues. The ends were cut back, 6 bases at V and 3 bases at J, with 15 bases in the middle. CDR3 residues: CASRQGELVGANVLTF. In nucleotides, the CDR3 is TGTGCCAGCAGACAAGGAGAGCTCGTTGGGGCCAACGTCCTGACTTTC.